Below, one T cell receptor (beta chain) is given with its context. The antigen remains unidentified. Assay execution took place at the deep level. Genomic DNA of each subset was evenly split across several immunoSEQ plates. Profiling relied on immunoSEQ multiplex PCR, and the TCRdb table lists in-frame clones only, not all of them. Here the sample spans about 110,000 clones, 67% being singletons. V was cut by 0 bases and J by 4 bases, with 13 bases left in between. The CDR3 totals 15 residues. The germline V gene has CDR1 PRHDT and CDR2 FYEKMQ (reference sequence). This sample is drawn from a study of shared clonotypes between healthy human individuals. Overall study results and limits: Estimated richness was generally greater in naive than memory subsets.

The rearrangement joins TRBV13 to TRBJ2-7; no definite D call. This clonotype originated in a woman aged 30 to 39 in good health. Sequencing used memory CD8+ T cells sorted from blood. Specified subset: CD45RO+ cells pooled with CCR7-negative TemRA cells. The CDR3 region is CASSLGAVSRYEQYF. The CDR3, as DNA: TGTGCCAGCAGCTTAGGAGCTGTGTCTAGGTACGAGCAGTACTTC.